Listed here are 2 T cell receptor beta chains from one sample, sequenced in a study of neurological immune-mediated disorders. Via MiXCR, TCRdb re-called the 5' RACE reads, giving one row per CDR3 protein. The repertoire consists of over 15,000 distinct CDR3 sequences, with over 8.5% occurring once and the leading ten covering 25% to 30%. The sequenced material came from CD8+ T cells from blood. These receptors were obtained from a woman in her fifties or sixties in good health.

This rearrangement joins TRBV18 to TRBJ1-1; D gene unclear. CDR1 is KGHSH and CDR2 is LQKENI in the germline V gene. V was cut by 3 bases and J by 0 bases, with 8 bases left in between. The CDR3 contains 14 residues. CDR3 sequence (DNA): TGTGCCAGCTCACCTGTCAGCCTGAACACTGAAGCTTTCTTT. Its protein is CASSPVSLNTEAFF.

This chain links TRBV15 with TRBJ2-1; perhaps TRBD2 as D (5 bases). Germline lookup yields CDR1 LNHNV and CDR2 YYDKDF (reference sequence). This CDR3 is 14 amino acids long. Between the trimmed V and J ends, which lost 3 bases and 6 bases, there was a span of 12 bases. CDR3 coding DNA: TGTGCCACCAGCAGCTTTTCTAGCCCCAATGAGCAGTTCTTC. Translating it yields CATSSFSSPNEQFF.